The T cell receptor (beta chain) described here comes from a study of blood T cell repertoires in COVID-19. Germline V gene data show CDR1 as SNHLY and CDR2 as FYNNEI. Trimming took 4 bases from V and 1 from J, leaving 10 bases between them. This CDR3 contains 15 residues. This clone was seen only a few times. Some clones are missing from TCRdb's copy, which holds only in-frame ones; the method was immunoSEQ multiplex PCR. Of more than 65,000 clones listed, roughly 80% were seen once; the top ten hold roughly a tenth. J is TRBJ2-2 and V is TRBV2, with D possibly being TRBD2 (5 bases). Material for sequencing was peripheral blood. The clonotype originates from a woman aged 45-65 years with acute or convalescent COVID-19. In DNA, the CDR3 is TGTGCCAGCAGTGGCGGACTTAAGAACACCGGGGAGCTGTTTTTT. It is translated as CASSGGLKNTGELFF.